These 19 T cell receptor beta chains originate from one sample sequenced in a study of blood T cell repertoires in COVID-19. This table comes from immunoSEQ multiplex PCR, and its TCRdb copy is limited to in-frame clones, with some not included. Among 100,000 to 150,000 clones listed, 74% were seen once. Source material: peripheral blood. The receptor source for this set is a man between 60 and 75 years old with acute or convalescent COVID-19.

This chain connects TRBV5-1 to TRBJ2-3; 8 bases line up with TRBD1. This CDR3 has 15 residues. The V segment lost 4 bases and the J segment 2 bases; nucleotides outside the gene matches: 6. The germline CDR1 and CDR2 sequences are SGHRS and YFSETQ. CDR3 in amino acids: CASSLGQELTDTQYF. DNA for the CDR3: TGCGCCAGCAGCCTGGGACAGGAGCTCACAGATACGCAGTATTTT.

This chain uses TRBV20-1 with TRBJ2-1; possibly TRBD1 for D (6 bases). The germline V and J ends were trimmed by 7 bases and 11 bases, with 15 bases remaining between them. Per the germline V gene, CDR1 is DFQATT and CDR2 is SNEGSKA (reference sequence). CDR3 length: 11 residues. CDR3 DNA: TGCAGTGTTGCACAGGGTAATAAGCAGTTCTTC. Protein product: CSVAQGNKQFF.

The chain carries TRBV30 and TRBJ1-2; 10 bases agree with TRBD1. This CDR3 spans 17 amino acids. Germline trimming cut 2 bases from V and 0 bases from J; bases unmatched to any gene: 9. Germline V gene data show CDR1 as GTSNPN and CDR2 as SVGIG (reference sequence). The CDR3 sequence is CAWSPPGTGVTNYGYTF. DNA of the CDR3: TGTGCCTGGAGTCCTCCGGGGACAGGGGTTACTAACTATGGCTACACCTTC.

The chain links TRBV7-2 to TRBJ1-5; D unclear. The V end lost 3 bases, the J end lost 6 bases, and 9 bases lay between the germline ends. The CDR3 is 13 residues long. Germline V CDR1 and CDR2: SGHTA, FQGNSA. The CDR3 region is CASSFREGQPQHF. CDR3 nucleotide sequence: TGTGCCAGCAGCTTCCGGGAAGGTCAGCCCCAGCATTTT.

The J gene is TRBJ2-3, the V gene TRBV5-1, with TRBD1 identical over 9 bases. CDR1 is SGHRS and CDR2 is YFSETQ in the germline V gene. The CDR3 runs to 15 residues. The ends lost 5 bases at V and 3 bases at J; junction bases unmatched: 7. CDR3 amino acids: CASRVDRGWTDTQYF. The CDR3 DNA reads TGCGCCAGCAGGGTGGACAGGGGCTGGACAGATACGCAGTATTTT.

J is TRBJ2-7 and V is TRBV10-1, with a weak D call TRBD2 (7 bases). This CDR3 comprises 13 residues. The V end lost 2 bases, the J end lost 9 bases, and 14 bases lay between the germline ends. CDR1 WNHNN and CDR2 SYGVQD come from the germline V gene (reference sequence). CDR3 nucleotide sequence: TGCGCCAGCAGTGAGGGGGGGGCCTCCGGGCAGTACTTC. Translating gives CASSEGGASGQYF.

This clone is a singleton in its sample. V and J are TRBV18 and TRBJ1-4; D uncertain. V was trimmed by 3 bases and J by 6 bases, leaving 8 bases between them. CDR1 is KGHSH and CDR2 is LQKENI in the germline V gene. The CDR3 is 13 residues long. CDR3 protein: CASSPAGYEKLFF. The DNA for the CDR3 is TGTGCCAGCTCACCGGCGGGATATGAAAAACTGTTTTTT.

The genes are TRBV19 and TRBJ1-5, with TRBD1 identical over 9 bases. The CDR3 is made up of 15 amino acids. Per the germline V gene, CDR1 is LNHDA and CDR2 is SQIVND (reference sequence). J was trimmed by 7 bases and V by 5 bases; bases with no gene match: 9. CDR3 DNA: TGTGCCAGTAGTGCGCGACAGGGGGGGCGACAGCCCCAGCATTTT. It yields the protein CASSARQGGRQPQHF. Filled out from reference TRBV19 and TRBJ1-5, the complete variable domain reads DGGITQSPKYLFRKEGQNVTLSCEQNLNHDAMYWYRQDPGQGLRLIYYSQIVNDFQKGDIAEGYSVSREKKESFPLTVTSAQKNPTAFYLCASSARQGGRQPQHFGDGTRLSIL.

The sample holds a few counts of this clone. The chain joins TRBV4-1 to TRBJ2-7; D possibly corresponds to TRBD1 (5 bases). Germline CDR1 is MGHRA and CDR2 is YSYEKL. The CDR3 runs 14 residues. V lost 0 bases, J lost 5 bases, and 11 bases lay in between. The CDR3 sequence: CASSQDPGRDEQYF. The CDR3 region has the DNA TGCGCCAGCAGCCAAGATCCGGGCAGGGACGAGCAGTACTTC.

The chain carries TRBV7-3 and TRBJ1-1; D gene ambiguous. The CDR3 length is 13 residues. Germline values: CDR1 SGHTA, CDR2 FQGTGA. Deletions cut 3 bases from V and 3 bases from J, with 8 bases between. The CDR3 DNA reads TGTGCCAGCAGCTTGAACAGAGACACTGAAGCTTTCTTT. Amino acid sequence: CASSLNRDTEAFF.

The chain uses TRBV7-9 and TRBJ2-6; D is unclear. The V gene's germline CDR1 is SEHNR and CDR2 FQNEAQ (reference sequence). Between the trimmed V and J ends, which lost 2 bases and 2 bases, there was a span of 7 bases. The CDR3 has 15 amino acids. This CDR3 is CASSLSEAGANVLTF. CDR3 DNA: TGTGCCAGCAGCTTAAGTGAGGCTGGGGCCAACGTCCTGACTTTC.

The chain uses TRBV19 and TRBJ1-2; 9 nucleotides match TRBD1. Germline trimming cut 7 bases from V and 8 bases from J; bases unmatched to any gene: 8. Germline lookup yields CDR1 LNHDA and CDR2 SQIVND (reference sequence). This CDR3 has 13 amino acids. The CDR3 reads CASTLGTGTGYTF. CDR3 nucleotide sequence: TGTGCCAGTACCCTAGGGACAGGGACGGGCTACACCTTC.

CDR3 sequence reads: CASSSTTGLSRTF. The CDR3 nucleotides are TGTGCCAGCAGTTCCACGACAGGGCTTTCCAGGACCTTC. The chain is built from TRBV12-3 or TRBV12-4 and TRBJ1-2; 7 bases line up with TRBD1. With V trimmed by 4 bases and J by 14 bases, 13 bases remained unmatched. The CDR3 is 13 residues long.

This sequence joins TRBV6-6 and TRBJ2-2, with 11 bases lining up with TRBD1. The CDR3 covers 15 residues. Germline assignment: CDR1 MNHNY and CDR2 SVGAGI (reference sequence). The trim removed 6 bases at V and 6 bases at J, leaving 6 bases unmatched. The CDR3 DNA sequence: TGTGCCAGCAGAAGGGACAGGGGGGAGGCCGGGGAGCTGTTTTTT. It codes for CASRRDRGEAGELFF.

The J gene is TRBJ1-2, the V gene TRBV19; D is unclear. There are 15 residues in the CDR3. The V gene lost 4 bases and the J gene lost 4 bases, with 16 bases spanning the gap. Germline CDR1 is LNHDA and CDR2 is SQIVND (reference sequence). This chain's CDR3 is CASSNGVEGRYGYTF. The CDR3 DNA follows: TGTGCCAGTAGTAATGGAGTCGAGGGTCGCTATGGCTACACCTTC.

The J gene is TRBJ1-4, the V gene TRBV7-9; D not certain. There are 14 residues in the CDR3. The V gene lost 5 bases and the J gene lost 6 bases, with 13 bases spanning the gap. CDR1 is SEHNR, CDR2 FQNEAQ, per germline (reference sequence). The CDR3 coding sequence is TGTGCCAGCAGCCCGGGGATCTGGGATGAAAAACTGTTTTTT. This codes for CASSPGIWDEKLFF.

V gene TRBV6-5 combines with J gene TRBJ2-3, with no clear D. This CDR3 is 14 amino acids long. Trimming left V 5 bases short and J 2 bases short, with 11 bases between. The germline V gene has CDR1 MNHEY and CDR2 SVGAGI. CDR3 sequence (DNA): TGTGCCAGCAGTCCCTCTACCCCCACAGATACGCAGTATTTT. Translated: CASSPSTPTDTQYF.

The chain combines TRBV19 with TRBJ2-7, with 8 nucleotides matching TRBD2. V trimming: 7 bases; J trimming: 6 bases; junction bases outside the gene matches: 14. The CDR3 runs to 15 residues. Per germline, CDR1 LNHDA and CDR2 SQIVND (reference sequence). The CDR3 sequence is CASTETAGAKSEQYF. The CDR3 nucleotides read TGTGCCAGTACCGAGACAGCGGGAGCAAAAAGCGAGCAGTACTTC.

The chain links TRBV5-1 to TRBJ2-2, with TRBD1 matching over 12 bases. The trim removed 3 bases at V and 7 bases at J, leaving 7 bases unmatched. The CDR3 covers 16 residues. In germline, CDR1 is SGHRS, CDR2 YFSETQ. The CDR3 DNA is TGCGCCAGCAGCTCCTCGGGACAGGGGGCCGGCGGGGAGCTGTTTTTT. This sequence encodes CASSSSGQGAGGELFF. Based on the CDR3 plus reference TRBV5-1 and TRBJ2-2, the full variable domain is KAGVTQTPRYLIKTRGQQVTLSCSPISGHRSVSWYQQTPGQGLQFLFEYFSETQRNKGNFPGRFSGRQFSNSRSEMNVSTLELGDSALYLCASSSSGQGAGGELFFGEGSRLTVL.